A single sample gave rise to the 30 T cell receptor beta chains below, sequenced in a study of T-cell memory formation after mild COVID-19. TCRdb itself ran the 5' RACE reads through MiXCR, one entry per CDR3 protein. The table records roughly 350,000 distinct CDR3 sequences, roughly an eighth of them present only once. The specimen was PBMCs or a T cell subset sorted from them (not recorded which). Receptors were obtained from a young man who had mild COVID-19 (a few samples of this study predate the infection). Cell type and time point are not known.

This clonotype was counted a few times. This chain links TRBV20-1 with TRBJ2-4; D possibly uses TRBD1 or TRBD2 (5 bases each). The CDR3 contains 19 residues. In germline, CDR1 is DFQATT, CDR2 SNEGSKA (reference sequence). The V end lost 5 bases, the J end lost 2 bases, and 28 bases lay between the germline ends. The CDR3: CSAGQLSTGTSSTKNIQYF. As DNA, the CDR3 is TGCAGTGCTGGACAACTTTCGACCGGGACGTCTTCGACCAAAAACATTCAGTACTTC.

V gene TRBV5-1 combines with J gene TRBJ1-1, with TRBD1 as a possible D gene (6 bases). CDR3 length: 15 amino acids. The V and J ends lost 4 bases and 3 bases respectively, with 16 bases between them. Looked up from germline, CDR1 is SGHRS and CDR2 is YFSETQ. The CDR3 here is CASSLRGQLDTEAFF. The CDR3 DNA follows: TGCGCCAGCAGCCTACGGGGACAACTGGACACTGAAGCTTTCTTT.

This chain links TRBV6-5 with TRBJ2-4; 11 nucleotides agree with TRBD1. CDR1 is MNHEY, CDR2 SVGAGI, per germline. CDR3 length: 15 residues. Trimming removed 3 bases from V and 8 bases from J; junction bases left unmatched: 6. The chain's CDR3 is CASSYLGGQGDIQYF. As DNA, the CDR3 is TGTGCCAGCAGTTATCTGGGGGGACAGGGGGACATTCAGTACTTC.

This clonotype has a handful of counts. The chain uses TRBV7-3 and TRBJ2-6; perhaps D is TRBD1 or TRBD2 (5 bases each). CDR1 SGHTA and CDR2 FQGTGA come from the germline V gene. Trimming stripped 1 base from V and 3 bases from J, with 7 bases between. The CDR3 is 15 amino acids. This CDR3 reads CASSLMGVGANVLTF. The CDR3 DNA sequence: TGTGCCAGCAGCTTAATGGGGGTTGGGGCCAACGTCCTGACTTTC.

This clonotype was recorded a few times. The chain combines TRBV6-5 with TRBJ2-3, with D possibly TRBD1 on 6 matching bases. CDR3 length: 13 residues. Germline V CDR1 and CDR2: MNHEY, SVGAGI. V lost 10 bases and J 2 bases, leaving 13 bases between the germline ends. CDR3 nucleotides: TGTGCCACCCTAGGGGACAACACAGATACGCAGTATTTT. Protein product: CATLGDNTDTQYF.

The genes are TRBV6-5 and TRBJ2-2, with TRBD2 as a possible D gene (5 bases). Trimming stripped 4 bases from V and 0 bases from J, with 9 bases between. The germline V gene encodes CDR1 MNHEY and CDR2 SVGAGI. The CDR3 has 15 residues. The CDR3 DNA reads as TGTGCCAGCAGTTCCTGGACTCCGAACACCGGGGAGCTGTTTTTT. Amino acid sequence: CASSSWTPNTGELFF.

The chain combines TRBV14 with TRBJ2-2; D tentatively fits TRBD1 or TRBD2 (6 bases each). Germline values: CDR1 SGHDN, CDR2 FVKESK. This CDR3 contains 16 residues. Trimming removed 0 bases from V and 5 bases from J, with 13 bases in between. The CDR3 nucleotides read TGTGCCAGCAGCCAAGATCCGGGGGCAAGGACCGGGGAGCTGTTTTTT. This translates into CASSQDPGARTGELFF. The full variable domain, in which reference TRBV14 and TRBJ2-2 provide the parts outside the CDR3, is EAGVTQFPSHSVIEKGQTVTLRCDPISGHDNLYWYRRVMGKEIKFLLHFVKESKQDESGMPNNRFLAERTGGTYSTLKVQPAELEDSGVYFCASSQDPGARTGELFFGEGSRLTVL.

This clonotype showed up just a few times. V usage is TRBV6-5 and J usage is TRBJ2-7, with TRBD1 identical over 9 bases. The germline V gene has CDR1 MNHEY and CDR2 SVGAGI. The length of the CDR3 is 13 residues. Trimming took 2 bases from V and 11 from J; bases not matched to a gene: 7. This CDR3 reads CASSYEWDREKYF. The CDR3 DNA is TGTGCCAGCAGTTACGAGTGGGACAGGGAGAAGTACTTC.

The rearrangement links TRBV19 to TRBJ2-1, with unresolved D. Germline CDR1 LNHDA, CDR2 SQIVND (reference sequence). Trimming took off 6 bases at V and 0 bases at J, with 9 bases between the two ends. The CDR3 sequence is 14 residues long. CDR3 sequence: CASSLKRSYNEQFF. The DNA of the CDR3 is TGTGCCAGTAGCCTGAAGCGCTCCTACAATGAGCAGTTCTTC.

The CDR3 loop reads CATSDHAGLPSANEQFF. In DNA, the CDR3 is TGTGCCACCAGTGACCATGCGGGACTCCCCTCCGCCAATGAGCAGTTCTTC. The chain uses TRBV24-1 and TRBJ2-1; D is possibly TRBD2 (6 bases). V dropped 4 bases and J dropped 6 bases, with 21 bases sitting between them. The CDR3 covers 17 residues. Germline CDR1 is KGHDR and CDR2 is SFDVKD.

This clonotype came up many times. The gene calls are TRBV7-2 and TRBJ2-3; TRBD1 matches 10 bases. The V and J ends lost 3 bases and 4 bases, in that order; junction bases with no gene match: 4. Germline V gene data show CDR1 as SGHTA and CDR2 as FQGNSA. This CDR3 has 15 amino acids. The CDR3 nucleotides read TGTGCCAGCAGCTTCCCGGGACAGGGGCCAGATACGCAGTATTTT. Translated: CASSFPGQGPDTQYF.

This clonotype has a handful of counts. J is TRBJ2-2 and V is TRBV6-2 or TRBV6-3, with D perhaps matching TRBD1 (6 bases). This CDR3 comprises 16 residues. Per the germline V gene, CDR1 is MNHEY and CDR2 is SVGEGT. The V gene lost 2 bases and the J gene lost 0 bases, with 10 bases spanning the gap. CDR3 loop: CASSYPGQPNTGELFF. In nucleotides, the CDR3 is TGTGCCAGCAGTTACCCCGGACAGCCGAACACCGGGGAGCTGTTTTTT.

The sample holds a few counts of this clonotype. The CDR3 DNA is TGTGCCAGCAGACATCTCGGCAGGGAGTTATATAGCAATCAGCCCCAGCATTTT. This gives the protein CASRHLGRELYSNQPQHF. This chain links TRBV7-3 with TRBJ1-5; possibly TRBD1 for D (5 bases). The CDR3 has 18 residues. CDR1 SGHTA and CDR2 FQGTGA come from the germline V gene. Trimming cost V 6 bases and J 0 bases, with 21 bases left between them.

This clonotype was seen only a few times. The CDR3 is CASSSTGGRGDEQYF. CDR3 DNA: TGTGCCAGCAGCTCGACCGGGGGCCGCGGCGACGAGCAGTACTTC. The J gene is TRBJ2-7, the V gene TRBV7-8, with D possibly called TRBD1 or TRBD2 (6 bases each). The ends were cut back, 4 bases at V and 5 bases at J, with 18 bases in the middle. CDR1 is SGHVS and CDR2 is FQNEAQ in the germline V gene. This CDR3 contains 15 residues.

The rearrangement links TRBV12-3 or TRBV12-4 to TRBJ2-5, with 7 bases aligning to TRBD1. CDR3 length: 13 amino acids. V was clipped by 7 bases and J by 3 bases; unmatched bases: 5. The CDR3 is CASTHRGEETQYF. CDR3 nucleotides: TGTGCCAGCACCCACAGGGGTGAAGAGACCCAGTACTTC.

The V and J genes are TRBV7-2 and TRBJ2-4, with D possibly being TRBD2 (5 bases). Germline lookup yields CDR1 SGHTA and CDR2 FQGNSA. The CDR3 is made up of 14 amino acids. The germline V and J ends were trimmed by 5 bases and 3 bases, with 11 bases remaining between them. The CDR3 sequence is CASSPVGSKNIQYF. The CDR3 DNA reads as TGTGCCAGCAGCCCAGTAGGGAGCAAAAACATTCAGTACTTC.

This clonotype has at least ten counts. The V and J genes are TRBV5-4 and TRBJ1-2; 7 nucleotides line up with TRBD1. V shed 4 bases, J shed 4 bases, and the junction held 4 bases outside the gene matches. The CDR3 totals 13 residues. Per the germline V gene, CDR1 is SGHNT and CDR2 is YYREEE (reference sequence). As DNA, the CDR3 is TGTGCCAGCAGCCTGACAGGGCCCTATGGCTACACCTTC. This sequence encodes CASSLTGPYGYTF.

This chain connects TRBV24-1 to TRBJ1-2; D remains unclear. Looked up from germline, CDR1 is KGHDR and CDR2 is SFDVKD. This CDR3 region has 13 residues. V was pared by 1 base and J by 6 bases, with 8 bases between. The CDR3 bases are TGTGCCACCAGTGATTTTACGGGCAATGGCTACACCTTC. Protein product: CATSDFTGNGYTF.

This clonotype was found a few times. The chain is built from TRBV19 and TRBJ1-3; no firm D call. The germline CDR1 and CDR2 sequences are LNHDA and SQIVND (reference sequence). V dropped 7 bases and J dropped 4 bases, with 14 bases sitting between them. The CDR3 has 14 residues. The CDR3 nucleotides are TGTGCCAGTACGACGGACCTGGGAGGAAACACCATATATTTT. Amino acids: CASTTDLGGNTIYF.

This chain joins TRBV9 and TRBJ1-5; possible D gene TRBD1, 5 bases. From germline, CDR1 is SGDLS and CDR2 YYNGEE. The CDR3 length is 14 residues. The germline V and J ends were trimmed by 3 bases and 5 bases, with 12 bases remaining between them. CDR3 nucleotides: TGTGCCAGCAGCGCATTCCGGGACTATCAGCCCCAGCATTTT. Protein: CASSAFRDYQPQHF.

The chain uses TRBV20-1 and TRBJ1-6; TRBD1 aligns across 9 bases. Germline trimming cut 6 bases from V and 10 bases from J; bases unmatched to any gene: 7. Germline values: CDR1 DFQATT, CDR2 SNEGSKA (reference sequence). The length of the CDR3 is 13 residues. CDR3 loop: CSARTGEGSPLHF. The CDR3 DNA is TGCAGTGCCAGGACAGGGGAAGGGTCACCCCTCCACTTT.

The chain links TRBV25-1 to TRBJ2-7; TRBD1 matches at 10 bases. This CDR3 region has 13 residues. V gave up 10 bases and J gave up 4 bases; unmatched junction bases: 7. Germline V gene data show CDR1 as MGHDK and CDR2 as SYGVNS. Here the CDR3 DNA reads TGTGCCACTCGAGGACAGGGGGGGTACGAGCAGTACTTC. Encoded protein: CATRGQGGYEQYF.

This clonotype was counted between two and nine times. The chain recombines TRBV29-1 with TRBJ2-3; D tentatively reads TRBD1 or TRBD2 (6 bases each). Per the germline V gene, CDR1 is SQVTM and CDR2 is ANQGSEA. This CDR3 has 13 amino acids. The V gene lost 6 bases and the J gene lost 2 bases, with 12 bases spanning the gap. CDR3 DNA: TGCAGCGTAGGGGGGACCCTCACAGATACGCAGTATTTT. It is translated as CSVGGTLTDTQYF.

This clonotype came up many times. V usage is TRBV6-6 and J usage is TRBJ2-7; D possibly matches TRBD1 or TRBD2 (6 bases each). V was clipped by 10 bases and J by 2 bases, with 21 bases between them. Per the germline V gene, CDR1 is MNHNY and CDR2 is SVGAGI (reference sequence). The length of the CDR3 is 15 residues. CDR3 residues: CATGAWRGAAYEQYF. The CDR3 bases are TGTGCCACGGGGGCCTGGCGTGGGGCGGCCTACGAGCAGTACTTC.

This clonotype was seen more than once but under ten times. CDR3 coding DNA: TGCAGTGCGGTTCGGACAGGGGGACACTACGAGCAGTACGTC. It encodes CSAVRTGGHYEQYV. The chain carries TRBV20-1 and TRBJ2-7; 10 nucleotides align to TRBD1. CDR1 and CDR2 from the germline V gene are DFQATT and SNEGSKA (reference sequence). This CDR3 region has 14 residues. J was trimmed by 3 bases and V by 6 bases; bases with no gene match: 8.

This chain uses TRBV6-5 with TRBJ2-3, with D unclear. The V and J ends lost 1 base and 0 bases respectively, with 11 bases between them. Germline-derived CDR1 and CDR2 are MNHEY and SVGAGI. CDR3 length equals 16 residues. CDR3 amino acids: CASSYWLPTSTDTQYF. Written as DNA, the CDR3 is TGTGCCAGCAGTTACTGGCTCCCGACAAGCACAGATACGCAGTATTTT.

The chain combines TRBV5-6 with TRBJ1-1; the D is unclear. This CDR3 is 17 amino acids long. Germline V gene lookup returns CDR1 SGHDT and CDR2 YYEEEE. V was trimmed by 0 bases and J by 3 bases, leaving 18 bases between them. In nucleotides, the CDR3 is TGTGCCAGCAGCTTGGCGGGCCGGGAGAGCGTAGACACTGAAGCTTTCTTT. Translating gives CASSLAGRESVDTEAFF.

V gene TRBV4-3 combines with J gene TRBJ1-2, with 9 bases fitting TRBD1. V lost 4 bases, J lost 3 bases, and 6 bases stayed unmatched. The CDR3 is made up of 15 amino acids. Germline CDR1 is LGHNA and CDR2 is YSLEER. The CDR3 DNA reads TGCGCCAGCAGCCGGGGACAGGGTTACGACTATGGCTACACCTTC. Its translation is CASSRGQGYDYGYTF.

This clonotype was detected a few times. The chain carries TRBV6-2 or TRBV6-3 and TRBJ1-2; 9 nucleotides line up with TRBD1. The CDR3 runs to 14 residues. The V segment lost 5 bases and the J segment 7 bases; nucleotides outside the gene matches: 8. Germline V lookup: CDR1 MNHEY, CDR2 SVGEGT. CDR3 sequence reads: CASSPGQGSSGYTF. CDR3 nucleotide sequence: TGTGCCAGCAGTCCGGGACAGGGATCGTCTGGCTACACCTTC.

This clonotype was seen only a few times. J is TRBJ2-5 and V is TRBV4-3; D unclear. The CDR3 runs to 14 residues. Deletions cut 0 bases from V and 1 base from J, with 6 bases between. CDR1 LGHNA and CDR2 YSLEER come from the germline V gene. The CDR3 here is CASSQDSSQETQYF. In DNA form, the CDR3 reads TGCGCCAGCAGCCAAGATTCTAGCCAAGAGACCCAGTACTTC.